A selection of T cell receptor beta chains follows, all from one sample in a study of a mutant IDH1 vaccine in newly diagnosed glioma. Repertoires were generated with immunoSEQ multiplex PCR, while TCRdb's copy carries only in-frame clones and drops some. In the table there are some 95,000 clones, 80% of which are singletons. Material: PBMCs, obtained from a glioma patient treated with radiotherapy, temozolomide or both. The receptors come from a man aged 35-49 years with glioma. Each CDR3 is given with its conserved first and last residue. Each record gives: V gene, clone size, D gene, CDR3 length, J gene, CDR3 protein, CDR3 DNA. D genes are given only for firm matches. Clone size, where shown, is once, few, many, or a class for clones that have expanded.

>TRBV27|NA|TRBD2|15|TRBJ2-3
CASSLAGGSTDTQYF
TGTGCCAGCAGTTTAGCGGGGGGGAGCACAGATACGCAGTATTTT
>TRBV6-5|NA|TRBD1|15|TRBJ1-2
CASSLAGTGIYGYTF
TGTGCCAGCAGTCTGGCGGGGACAGGGATCTATGGCTACACCTTC
>TRBV5-4|NA|NA|14|TRBJ2-5
CASSLEGRGETQYF
TGTGCCAGCAGCTTGGAGGGACGGGGAGAGACCCAGTACTTC
>TRBV28|once|NA|15|TRBJ2-1
CASTITGTLYNEQFF
TGTGCCAGCACTATCACAGGGACCCTTTACAATGAGCAGTTCTTC
>TRBV10-3|NA|NA|13|TRBJ2-3
CAITVGGTDTQYF
TGTGCCATCACGGTCGGGGGCACAGATACGCAGTATTTT
>TRBV4-3|NA|NA|17|TRBJ2-3
CASSQAALAGAPDTQYF
TGCGCCAGCAGCCAAGCGGCCCTGGCGGGGGCTCCAGATACGCAGTATTTT
>TRBV9|NA|TRBD2|15|TRBJ2-3
CASSVLDSGRDTQYF
TGTGCCAGCAGCGTATTGGATAGCGGGAGAGATACGCAGTATTTT
>TRBV28|NA|NA|14|TRBJ2-7
CASSLSAPAYEQYF
TGTGCCAGCAGTTTATCGGCCCCCGCCTACGAGCAGTACTTC
>TRBV7-9|NA|NA|17|TRBJ2-5
CASSSYDTGIDGETQYF
TGTGCCAGCAGCTCTTATGATACAGGGATAGACGGAGAGACCCAGTACTTC
>TRBV7-6|NA|TRBD2|18|TRBJ2-3
CASSSRLWRGGLTDTQYF
TGTGCCAGCAGCTCCCGACTGTGGCGGGGGGGCCTGACAGATACGCAGTATTTT
>TRBV5-6|NA|NA|15|TRBJ2-7
CASSFYRVAAYEQYF
TGTGCCAGCAGCTTCTACAGGGTGGCGGCCTACGAGCAGTACTTC
>TRBV7-9|NA|NA|12|TRBJ2-2
CASRLAVGELFF
TGTGCCAGCAGGTTAGCCGTCGGGGAGCTGTTTTTT
>TRBV7-8|NA|NA|15|TRBJ2-5
CASSEEELRQETQYF
TGTGCCAGCAGCGAGGAGGAACTCCGGCAAGAGACCCAGTACTTC
>TRBV2|NA|NA|14|TRBJ1-5
CASRQGLSSQPQHF
TGTGCCAGCAGGCAGGGACTATCGAGTCAGCCCCAGCATTTT
>TRBV25-1|NA|NA|14|TRBJ1-2
CASSDYTGAYGYTF
TGTGCCAGCAGTGATTATACCGGAGCCTATGGCTACACCTTC
>TRBV11-2|few|NA|15|TRBJ1-2
CASSPEEGRAYGYTF
TGTGCCAGCAGCCCGGAGGAGGGGAGGGCATATGGCTACACCTTC
>TRBV9|few|NA|13|TRBJ1-1
CASSPSFATEAFF
TGTGCCAGCAGCCCCTCTTTTGCCACTGAAGCTTTCTTT
>TRBV25-1|NA|NA|15|TRBJ1-5
CASSEWVLRDQPQHF
TGTGCCAGCAGTGAATGGGTATTAAGGGATCAGCCCCAGCATTTT
>TRBV19|NA|TRBD1|15|TRBJ2-1
CASSIMGQAVDEQFF
TGTGCCAGTAGTATAATGGGACAGGCAGTCGATGAGCAGTTCTTC
>TRBV2|NA|TRBD2|16|TRBJ2-1
CASRIRLAGGYNEQFF
TGTGCCAGCAGGATCCGACTAGCGGGAGGGTACAATGAGCAGTTCTTC
>TRBV18|NA|NA|15|TRBJ1-2
CASSHSGTDEYGYTF
TGTGCCAGCTCACACTCCGGGACGGATGAATATGGCTACACCTTC
>TRBV5-5|NA|NA|16|TRBJ2-3
CASSLLRTVSTDTQYF
TGTGCCAGCAGCTTGCTGAGGACGGTGAGCACAGATACGCAGTATTTT
>TRBV2|NA|NA|14|TRBJ2-3
CASSRADYTDTQYF
TGTGCCAGCAGCCGGGCCGATTACACAGATACGCAGTATTTT
>TRBV9|NA|NA|14|TRBJ1-2
CASSVGLGGDGYTF
TGTGCCAGCAGCGTAGGATTGGGGGGCGATGGCTACACCTTC
>TRBV6-6|few|NA|14|TRBJ1-2
CASSTTAPNYGYTF
TGTGCCAGCAGCACCACGGCACCTAACTATGGCTACACCTTC
>TRBV30|NA|TRBD1|13|TRBJ1-2
CAWSKTGVYGYTF
TGTGCCTGGAGTAAAACAGGGGTCTATGGCTACACCTTC
>TRBV14|NA|TRBD1|13|TRBJ1-2
CASSLALQGAPLF
TGTGCCAGCAGCCTGGCCCTACAGGGGGCTCCGCTATTC
>TRBV5-6|NA|TRBD2|14|TRBJ2-7
CASSLGTSGHEQYF
TGTGCCAGCAGCTTGGGGACTAGTGGCCACGAGCAGTACTTC
>TRBV19|NA|NA|16|TRBJ1-2
CASSIDRGLLNYGYTF
TGTGCCAGTAGTATAGACAGGGGACTTCTCAACTATGGCTACACCTTC
>TRBV18|NA|NA|14|TRBJ1-1
CASSPKRGGTEAFF
TGTGCCAGCTCACCAAAGAGGGGTGGGACTGAAGCTTTCTTT
>TRBV29-1|NA|NA|15|TRBJ2-1
CSLGGAGSSYNEQFF
TGCAGCCTTGGAGGGGCGGGGAGCTCCTACAATGAGCAGTTCTTC
>TRBV7-9|NA|NA|16|TRBJ2-5
CASSFQTGYGVETQYF
TGTGCCAGCAGCTTCCAGACGGGCTACGGCGTGGAGACCCAGTACTTC
>TRBV7-9|NA|NA|12|TRBJ2-7
CASRQGTYEQYF
TGTGCCAGCCGGCAGGGGACCTACGAGCAGTACTTC
>TRBV19|NA|NA|16|TRBJ1-5
CASLLPGPSSNQPQHF
TGTGCCAGTCTCCTCCCTGGGCCGAGTAGCAATCAGCCCCAGCATTTT
>TRBV29-1|NA|NA|12|TRBJ2-7
CSARTEIYEQYF
TGCAGCGCTAGGACAGAGATCTACGAGCAGTACTTC
>TRBV7-6|NA|NA|15|TRBJ2-7
CASSALDGPSYEQYF
TGTGCCAGCAGCGCCCTGGACGGGCCTTCCTACGAGCAGTACTTC
>TRBV5-1|NA|NA|15|TRBJ2-2
CASSYPNPNTGELFF
TGCGCCAGCAGCTACCCAAATCCGAACACCGGGGAGCTGTTTTTT
>TRBV7-3|few|NA|14|TRBJ1-1
CASSRRPGELRAFF
TGTGCCAGCAGTCGGAGGCCAGGGGAATTGCGAGCTTTCTTT
>TRBV30|NA|TRBD1|13|TRBJ1-5
CAAQTGDNQPQHF
TGTGCCGCCCAGACAGGGGACAATCAGCCCCAGCATTTT
>TRBV9|NA|NA|10|TRBJ1-2
CASSGKGYTF
TGTGCCAGCAGCGGAAAAGGCTACACCTTC
>TRBV4-3|NA|NA|12|TRBJ2-7
CASSQSGVEQYF
TGCGCCAGCAGCCAATCAGGGGTGGAGCAGTACTTC
>TRBV15|few|TRBD1|17|TRBJ1-5
CATSRALGQGPYQPQHF
TGTGCCACCAGCAGAGCCCTAGGACAGGGCCCCTATCAGCCCCAGCATTTT
>TRBV5-6|NA|NA|17|TRBJ2-1
CASSLGDYSGYGDEQFF
TGTGCCAGCAGCTTGGGGGATTATTCAGGATATGGGGATGAGCAGTTCTTC
>TRBV4-3|NA|NA|13|TRBJ2-7
CASSQDRPYEQYF
TGCGCCAGCAGCCAAGATAGGCCCTACGAGCAGTACTTC
>TRBV7-2|NA|TRBD2|15|TRBJ2-1
CASSSGLAGFNEQFF
TGTGCCAGCAGCTCGGGACTAGCGGGATTCAATGAGCAGTTCTTC
>TRBV7-6|NA|TRBD1|14|TRBJ2-5
CASSLGQGHETQYF
TGTGCCAGCAGCTTAGGACAGGGGCATGAGACCCAGTACTTC
>TRBV9|NA|NA|14|TRBJ2-7
CASSVNPGPYEQYF
TGTGCCAGCAGCGTAAATCCGGGTCCGTACGAGCAGTACTTC
>TRBV7-2|NA|TRBD2|13|TRBJ2-1
CASNLAGSNEQFF
TGTGCCAGCAACTTAGCGGGGAGTAATGAGCAGTTCTTC
>TRBV13|NA|NA|13|TRBJ1-2
CASSLGVGYGYTF
TGTGCCAGCAGCTTAGGGGTGGGTTATGGCTACACCTTC
>TRBV7-9|NA|TRBD2|15|TRBJ2-1
CASSSSGGPYNEQFF
TGTGCCAGCAGTTCGAGCGGGGGTCCCTACAATGAGCAGTTCTTC
>TRBV28|few|NA|14|TRBJ1-5
CASSPTDSNQPQHF
TGTGCCAGCAGTCCTACAGATAGCAATCAGCCCCAGCATTTT